This paragraph covers one T cell receptor beta chain sequence. What antigen it recognizes has not been identified. No clone much larger than this one lies a single base away; base qualities are absent. Explained via the paper, the time point label denotes: peripheral blood 6 weeks after treatment start. A cohort of approximately 30 patients with locally advanced or metastatic urothelial carcinoma, treated at Memorial Sloan Kettering on a trial protocol, was included. Peripheral blood mononuclear cells were collected pretreatment and during treatment, with between 1 and 8 total time points obtained per patient. The Qiagen DNeasy Blood extraction kit was used to purify genomic DNA from total PBMCs and tumor samples. PBMCs were collected pretreatment and during treatment, and were isolated and stored as previously described. This sample is drawn from a study of PD-L1 blockade in urothelial cancer (dated by TCRdb to 2016 to 2017). General notes on the study: All patients started therapy at some point between 2014 and 2016 and received atezolizumab 1,200 mg intravenously every 3 weeks. About 90% of the roughly 29 patients were males with bladder-origin urothelial cancer, and about 65% of the 29 reported a prior smoking history. An ECOG performance status of 0 or 1 was recorded for the patients, and 0 to 3 prior chemotherapy regimens had been received by the patients. Blood samples were analyzed at 3 weeks after treatment start (second dose) and at 6 weeks after treatment start. A median of approximately 140,000 T cells and 85,000 or so unique TCRs was obtained from blood samples, and a median clonality of 0.080 was observed. The study, an exploratory multi-omic analysis, examined somatic, immune and clinical correlates of response to PD-L1 blockade with atezolizumab in urothelial cancer. Pretreatment tumor samples, along with matched peripheral blood serially collected before and after atezolizumab treatment, were subjected to TCR sequencing. Durable clinical benefit was defined as progression-free survival longer than 6 months, and TCR features were also tested against progression-free and overall survival. In the same patients who had TCR sequencing, pretreatment tumors also underwent whole exome sequencing and RNA sequencing. Durable clinical benefit was achieved by nine patients and was not achieved by 20 patients. Twenty-nine patients had pretreatment blood TCR-seq, some 24 had at least one posttreatment blood collection, and some 24 had tumor TCR-seq.

Taken from the germline V gene (reference sequence), the CDR1 and CDR2 loops are LNHDA and SQIVND. The CDR3 measures 13 amino acids from cysteine to phenylalanine. The read is trimmed to its CDR3 DNA, 39 bases read in frame from base 1. V loses 3 bases, J loses 5 bases, and the germline ends lie 10 bases apart. The paper's findings and limits, for the study overall: A pretreatment peripheral blood TCR clonality below the median was linked to improved progression-free and overall survival. Because the sample size was small (n ≈ 30) and many exploratory analyses were performed, the results are intended to be hypothesis-generating. Among patients with durable benefit, tumor-associated TCR clones showed greater expansion in peripheral blood 3 weeks after treatment started (n = 22, p = 0.022).

Synthetic TCR analog templates were spiked into each PCR so that absolute template abundance could be estimated from read counts. Using the immunoSEQ assay, TCRbeta CDR3 regions were amplified from genomic DNA with bias-controlled V and J gene primers. Sequencing of rearranged TCRbeta segments was done at approximately 20X coverage. Regarding the original processing steps: Sequencing errors were corrected by clustering and CDR3s were annotated against IMGT to assign V, D and J genes. Out-of-frame and stop-codon sequences were excluded, and only productive TCRbeta rearrangements were used in downstream analyses. Clonality was computed as one minus Shannon entropy normalized by the log of the number of unique productive sequences. Fisher's exact test with Benjamini-Hochberg correction, using a cutoff of adjusted p below 0.01, was how clones that differed between time points or between blood and tumor were identified. The table comes from immuneACCESS by way of TCRdb, which keeps in-frame sequences with V and J called. Part of the clones is missing from these tables; in studies checked, under half for an unresolved V gene and the rest for unknown reasons. The D gene and trimming were derived from the DNA, and the V and J assignments and clone size from that table. The sample records 50,000 to 60,000 clones, roughly 91% of which are singletons. 2.4% of the sample goes to the ten largest clones.

The specimen was PBMCs, collected around atezolizumab (anti-PD-L1) treatment. This TCR was recovered from a man aged 55 to 70 with urothelial cancer. Recombination joined TRBV19 with TRBJ1-1; no D gene is confidently identified. The CDR3 region has the sequence CASSIGEGTEAFF. The nucleotide sequence is given as TGTGCCAGTAGTATCGGGGAAGGGACTGAAGCTTTCTTT.